A single sample gave rise to the 14 T cell receptor beta chains below, sequenced in a study of cytomegalovirus exposure and HLA in healthy donors. PCR primers comprised 60 Vbeta and 13 Jbeta primers. The method was immunoSEQ multiplex PCR; TCRdb's version includes in-frame clones alone and lacks a portion of them. There are about 160,000 clones in the sample; about 80% occur only once, and over 2% lies in the top ten. Sequenced: PBMCs. These receptor sequences come from a female donor in good health and CMV-seronegative.

The chain recombines TRBV5-1 with TRBJ2-5, with a possible D match to TRBD2 (6 bases). Trimming took off 0 bases at V and 5 bases at J, with 14 bases between the two ends. CDR1 is SGHRS and CDR2 is YFSETQ in the germline V gene. This CDR3 has 15 residues. The CDR3 loop reads CASSLGAWGEETQYF. The CDR3 nucleotides read TGCGCCAGCAGCTTGGGGGCTTGGGGGGAGGAGACCCAGTACTTC. The whole variable domain, filled in from reference TRBV5-1 and TRBJ2-5, reads KAGVTQTPRYLIKTRGQQVTLSCSPISGHRSVSWYQQTPGQGLQFLFEYFSETQRNKGNFPGRFSGRQFSNSRSEMNVSTLELGDSALYLCASSLGAWGEETQYFGPGTRLLVL.

CDR3 protein: CASSPGGTANYGYTF. The CDR3 nucleotides read TGTGCCAGCAGTCCAGGGGGAACGGCTAACTATGGCTACACCTTC. The chain recombines TRBV5-4 with TRBJ1-2, with 7 bases that match TRBD1. This CDR3 is 15 amino acids long. CDR1 and CDR2 (germline): SGHNT, YYREEE (reference sequence). V was pared by 5 bases and J by 0 bases, with 7 bases of the junction left unmatched. Using reference TRBV5-4 and TRBJ1-2 for the parts outside the CDR3, the full variable domain is ETGVTQSPTHLIKTRGQQVTLRCSSQSGHNTVSWYQQALGQGPQFIFQYYREEENGRGNFPPRFSGLQFPNYSSELNVNALELDDSALYLCASSPGGTANYGYTFGSGTRLTVV.

This clone has a handful of counts. This chain connects TRBV5-6 to TRBJ2-2, with 9 nucleotides matching TRBD1. V trimming: 1 base; J trimming: 6 bases; junction bases outside the gene matches: 7. Germline V gene data show CDR1 as SGHDT and CDR2 as YYEEEE. The CDR3 has 16 amino acids. The CDR3 protein is CASSLYGTGLAGELFF. As DNA, the CDR3 is TGTGCCAGCAGCTTGTACGGGACAGGGCTGGCCGGGGAGCTGTTTTTT.

The chain combines TRBV21-1 with TRBJ2-1; the D call in the table, TRBD2, was not verified against the DNA. TRBV21-1 is a pseudogene locus. The CDR3 length is 12 residues. The CDR3 protein is CASSKDLNEQFF. Here the CDR3 DNA reads TGTGCCAGCAGCAAAGATCTTAATGAGCAGTTCTTC.

The chain is built from TRBV5-4 and TRBJ1-1, with TRBD1 matching over 7 bases. CDR3 length: 12 amino acids. Losses at the gene ends were 2 bases for V and 8 bases for J; bases not matched to a gene: 3. The V gene's germline CDR1 is SGHNT and CDR2 YYREEE (reference sequence). The CDR3 loop reads CASSFADREAFF. The CDR3 DNA follows: TGTGCCAGCAGCTTTGCGGACAGGGAAGCTTTCTTT. The full variable domain, with the rest looked up from reference TRBV5-4 and TRBJ1-1, is ETGVTQSPTHLIKTRGQQVTLRCSSQSGHNTVSWYQQALGQGPQFIFQYYREEENGRGNFPPRFSGLQFPNYSSELNVNALELDDSALYLCASSFADREAFFGQGTRLTVV.

The rearrangement uses TRBV19 and TRBJ1-2, with D tentatively TRBD1 (5 bases). The CDR3 is 14 residues long. CDR1 LNHDA and CDR2 SQIVND come from the germline V gene (reference sequence). V lost 1 base to trimming and J lost 8 bases, with 14 bases between them. CDR3 nucleotide sequence: TGTGCCAGTAGTATAGTGACTGGGGGGGACGGCTACACCTTC. It specifies CASSIVTGGDGYTF. Variable domain in full (rest from reference TRBV19 and TRBJ1-2): DGGITQSPKYLFRKEGQNVTLSCEQNLNHDAMYWYRQDPGQGLRLIYYSQIVNDFQKGDIAEGYSVSREKKESFPLTVTSAQKNPTAFYLCASSIVTGGDGYTFGSGTRLTVV.

This chain uses TRBV29-1 with TRBJ1-5; D unclear. The CDR3 has 13 amino acids. Between the trimmed V and J ends, which lost 6 bases and 6 bases, there was a span of 15 bases. Germline V gives CDR1 SQVTM, CDR2 ANQGSEA. The CDR3 region has the DNA TGCAGCGTACGACACGGGGAAAGTCAGCCCCAGCATTTT. Amino acid sequence: CSVRHGESQPQHF.

V gene TRBV27 combines with J gene TRBJ2-7; 7 positions agree with TRBD1. Germline V gene sequence: CDR1 MNHEY, CDR2 SMNVEV (reference sequence). The CDR3 loop spans 16 amino acids. The junction had 15 bases not matched to a gene; V was cut back by 3 bases and J by 7 bases. This CDR3 reads CASSFSPGTEPREQYF. The CDR3 region has the DNA TGTGCCAGCAGTTTTAGCCCCGGGACAGAGCCTCGGGAGCAGTACTTC.

The chain carries TRBV19 and TRBJ1-5; TRBD1 might be the D (6 bases). V was pared by 7 bases and J by 2 bases, with 18 bases between. The germline CDR1 and CDR2 sequences are LNHDA and SQIVND (reference sequence). This CDR3 has 16 amino acids. The DNA for the CDR3 is TGTGCCAGTAACCCTGACGTTTCAGGGGGCAATCAGCCCCAGCATTTT. Residues: CASNPDVSGGNQPQHF.

The rearrangement uses TRBV5-1 and TRBJ1-1; 8 nucleotides line up with TRBD1. CDR1 and CDR2 from the germline V gene are SGHRS and YFSETQ. CDR3 length: 17 residues. The J segment lost 0 bases and the V segment lost 5 bases, leaving 12 bases of the junction unmatched. As DNA, the CDR3 is TGCGCCAGCAGAACGTTGGACAGGGCCGGGGTGAACACTGAAGCTTTCTTT. It translates to CASRTLDRAGVNTEAFF.

The V call is TRBV27, the J call TRBJ1-2, with 7 bases aligning to TRBD1. This CDR3 spans 14 amino acids. Germline values: CDR1 MNHEY, CDR2 SMNVEV (reference sequence). The junction had 11 bases not matched to a gene; V was cut back by 5 bases and J by 8 bases. CDR3 DNA sequence: TGTGCCAGCAGTCCGAGGGACAGCGCGCAGGGCTACACCTTC. It is translated as CASSPRDSAQGYTF.

J is TRBJ2-1 and V is TRBV15; 11 bases fit TRBD2. Trimming removed 1 base from V and 6 bases from J; junction bases left unmatched: 2. The CDR3 extends over 15 amino acids. The germline V gene has CDR1 LNHNV and CDR2 YYDKDF (reference sequence). The CDR3 sequence: CATSRVAGGPNEQFF. Here the CDR3 DNA reads TGTGCCACCAGCAGAGTAGCGGGAGGGCCCAATGAGCAGTTCTTC. Full variable domain (missing parts from reference TRBV15 and TRBJ2-1): DAMVIQNPRYQVTQFGKPVTLSCSQTLNHNVMYWYQQKSSQAPKLLFHYYDKDFNNEADTPDNFQSRRPNTSFCFLDIRSPGLGDTAMYLCATSRVAGGPNEQFFGPGTRLTVL.

This clone was observed a handful of times. This chain uses TRBV7-8 with TRBJ2-7, with 9 bases identical to TRBD1. Germline V gives CDR1 SGHVS, CDR2 FQNEAQ. The CDR3 extends over 13 amino acids. V dropped 5 bases and J dropped 9; count of bases not matched to a gene: 8. The CDR3 DNA reads as TGTGCCAGCAGCCGGACAGGGGCCCTAGGGCAGTACTTC. As protein: CASSRTGALGQYF.

The V and J genes are TRBV5-1 and TRBJ1-5; TRBD1 aligns across 9 bases. The CDR3 runs 15 residues. J was trimmed by 2 bases and V by 5 bases; bases with no gene match: 5. The V gene's germline CDR1 is SGHRS and CDR2 YFSETQ. The CDR3 DNA follows: TGCGCCAGCAGGCCTACAGGGGGCGGCAATCAGCCCCAGCATTTT. Protein: CASRPTGGGNQPQHF.